Listed here are 5 T cell receptor beta chains from one sample, sequenced in a study of beta chain features in type 1 diabetes (dated by TCRdb to the late 2010s). Libraries were prepared through the immunoSEQ multiplex PCR assay. The High Capacity cDNA Reverse Transcription Kit was used to reverse transcribe all of the isolated RNA, meaning that expressed TCRB transcripts were what got sequenced. TCRdb took over this immuneACCESS table, retaining in-frame rearrangements with V and J assigned. Such tables are incomplete; in checked studies, under half of the missing clones stem from an unresolved V gene, and the remainder is unexplained. Counted in this sample were about 200,000 clones; about a tenth of them appeared once. The biggest ten clones account for over 1% of the sample. The sequenced material came from central memory CD4+ T cells from blood. The source is a man between 18 and 29 years old in good health.

This clone came up many times. This chain links TRBV19 with TRBJ2-3; TRBD2 matches 10 bases. The germline CDR1 and CDR2 sequences are LNHDA and SQIVND (reference sequence). V gave up 6 bases and J gave up 3 bases; unmatched junction bases: 0. The CDR3 spans 13 residues. The CDR3 DNA is TGTGCCAGTAGACTAGCGGGAACAGATACGCAGTATTTT. Protein: CASRLAGTDTQYF.

This clone was seen a few times. The chain recombines TRBV5-1 with TRBJ1-5; D ambiguous. The CDR3 runs to 13 residues. CDR1 is SGHRS, CDR2 YFSETQ, per germline. V lost 5 bases to trimming and J lost 5 bases, with 11 bases between them. CDR3 region: CASRGEVDQPQHF. CDR3 in DNA: TGCGCCAGCAGGGGTGAGGTTGATCAGCCCCAGCATTTT.

A few counts support this clone. The chain is built from TRBV2 and TRBJ1-1, with D perhaps TRBD1 (5 bases). Between the trimmed V and J ends, which lost 8 bases and 5 bases, there was a span of 12 bases. Germline-derived CDR1 and CDR2 are SNHLY and FYNNEI. The CDR3 length is 12 residues. The CDR3 reads CASGDSRTEAFF. The CDR3 nucleotides read TGTGCCAGCGGAGACAGTAGGACTGAAGCTTTCTTT.

The chain joins TRBV7-8 to TRBJ2-1, with 7 bases that match TRBD1. This CDR3 has 13 residues. J lost 5 bases, V lost 4 bases, and 2 bases had no gene match. Germline V gene data show CDR1 as SGHVS and CDR2 as FQNEAQ. CDR3 DNA sequence: TGTGCCAGCAGCTGGGGACAGCACAATGAGCAGTTCTTC. It specifies CASSWGQHNEQFF.

This clone was seen more than once but under ten times. This chain links TRBV2 with TRBJ2-2; D possibly corresponds to TRBD2 (6 bases). Germline assignment: CDR1 SNHLY and CDR2 FYNNEI. The CDR3 covers 13 residues. CDR3 loop: CSGTAGYTGELFF. The CDR3, as DNA: TGTTCAGGCACCGCGGGATACACCGGGGAGCTGTTTTTT. The full variable domain, in which reference TRBV2 and TRBJ2-2 provide the parts outside the CDR3, is EPEVTQTPSHQVTQMGQEVILRCVPISNHLYFYWYRQILGQKVEFLVSFYNNEISEKSEIFDDQFSVERPDGSNFTLKIRSTKLEDSAMYFCSGTAGYTGELFFGEGSRLTVL.